The clone carrying this T cell receptor beta chain appeared many times. As yet, its antigen is unknown. MiXCR, applied by TCRdb to the reads, yields one record per CDR3 protein. This table has fewer than 25,000 distinct CDR3 sequences, around 47% appearing once. The germline V and J ends were trimmed by 1 base and 2 bases, with 6 bases remaining between them. The CDR3 sequence is 13 residues long. The germline CDR1 and CDR2 sequences are SGHRS and YFSETQ. These data are taken from a study of type 1 regulatory T cells. The TCR comes from a human donor in good health. Material: cultured T cells, either the whole culture or a sorted T cell fraction (not recorded which). The chain combines TRBV5-1 with TRBJ2-5; D call uncertain. This CDR3 reads CASSLLPQETQYF. The CDR3, as DNA: TGCGCCAGCAGCTTGCTCCCACAAGAGACCCAGTACTTC. The full variable domain, its missing parts supplied by reference TRBV5-1 and TRBJ2-5, is KAGVTQTPRYLIKTRGQQVTLSCSPISGHRSVSWYQQTPGQGLQFLFEYFSETQRNKGNFPGRFSGRQFSNSRSEMNVSTLELGDSALYLCASSLLPQETQYFGPGTRLLVL.